Listed below are T cell receptor beta chains from one sample, sequenced in a study of blood T cell repertoires in COVID-19. Measured with immunoSEQ multiplex PCR; TCRdb has only the in-frame clones, and not every one. Here the sample spans some 90,000 clones, 87% being singletons. Sequencing was performed on peripheral blood. All receptors derive from an older woman with COVID-19, enrolled during active disease. CDR3s include the opening cysteine and the closing phenylalanine or tryptophan. D genes are given only for firm matches. Where a row states a size, it is once, few, many or the class of an expanded clone; other rows omit it.

j_gene	v_gene	d_gene	abundance	CDR3aa	CDR3nt
TRBJ1-1	TRBV7-2	TRBD1	few	CASSARQGNTEAFF	TGTGCCAGCAGCGCCCGACAGGGGAACACTGAAGCTTTCTTT
TRBJ2-7	TRBV21-1	.	.	CASSTSGGDYEQYF	TGTGCCAGCAGCACTAGCGGGGGAGACTACGAGCAGTACTTC
TRBJ2-5	TRBV3-1/TRBV3-2	.	.	CASSLELQETQYF	TGTGCCAGCAGTCTCGAGCTCCAAGAGACCCAGTACTTC
TRBJ2-1	TRBV29-1	.	.	CSAVARSTNNEQFF	TGCAGCGCCGTAGCTAGGAGCACCAACAATGAGCAGTTCTTC
TRBJ2-7	TRBV11-2	TRBD1	.	CASSVGTGLNSYEQYF	TGTGCCAGCAGCGTAGGGACAGGACTCAACTCCTACGAGCAGTACTTC
TRBJ1-1	TRBV2	TRBD1	.	CASSNDRGLNTEAFF	TGTGCCAGCAGTAATGACAGGGGGTTGAACACTGAAGCTTTCTTT
TRBJ1-5	TRBV18	.	.	CASSPPGGRNQPQHF	TGTGCCAGCTCACCACCCGGGGGGAGAAATCAGCCCCAGCATTTT
TRBJ1-5	TRBV19	.	few	CASRLLPLGSNQPQHF	TGTGCCAGTAGGTTACTTCCCCTGGGCAGCAATCAGCCCCAGCATTTT
TRBJ1-5	TRBV7-2	.	.	CASSLQGPGNQPQHF	TGTGCCAGCAGCTTACAGGGTCCTGGCAATCAGCCCCAGCATTTT
TRBJ2-1	TRBV19	.	.	CASSIGRGYNEQFF	TGTGCCAGTAGTATAGGAAGAGGGTACAATGAGCAGTTCTTC
TRBJ1-1	TRBV5-4	.	.	CASSTTPNTEAFF	TGTGCCAGCAGCACCACACCGAACACTGAAGCTTTCTTT
TRBJ2-2	TRBV30	.	.	CAWTGRGTGELFF	TGTGCCTGGACAGGGAGGGGGACCGGGGAGCTGTTTTTT
TRBJ2-3	TRBV6-2/TRBV6-3	TRBD1	.	CASSLSIGNRGYTDTQYF	TGTGCCAGCAGTTTGTCGATCGGAAACAGGGGGTACACAGATACGCAGTATTTT
TRBJ2-1	TRBV30	TRBD2	few	CAWSGLAGVGYNEQFF	TGTGCCTGGAGCGGACTAGCGGGGGTCGGCTACAATGAGCAGTTCTTC
TRBJ2-3	TRBV5-6	TRBD1	.	CASSLDFLRDREADTQYF	TGTGCCAGCAGCTTGGACTTCCTCCGGGACAGGGAGGCAGATACGCAGTATTTT
TRBJ2-5	TRBV29-1	TRBD1	.	CSVLFNRGQETQYF	TGCAGCGTGCTCTTCAACAGGGGGCAAGAGACCCAGTACTTC
TRBJ1-3	TRBV18	.	.	CASSPRQGEGNTIYF	TGTGCCAGCTCACCACGGCAGGGCGAAGGAAACACCATATATTTT
TRBJ1-4	TRBV15	.	.	CATSRGDTATNEKLFF	TGTGCCACCAGCAGGGGAGACACCGCAACTAATGAAAAACTGTTTTTT
TRBJ1-1	TRBV6-5	.	few	CASSQGYTEAFF	TGTGCCAGCAGTCAGGGGTACACTGAAGCTTTCTTT
TRBJ2-2	TRBV3-1/TRBV3-2	TRBD1	.	CASTPRDRADTGELFF	TGTGCCAGCACACCTAGGGACAGGGCGGACACCGGGGAGCTGTTTTTT
TRBJ2-3	TRBV7-2	TRBD1	once	CASSLGQGAVYTQYF	TGTGCCAGCAGCCTTGGACAGGGGGCAGTGTATACGCAGTATTTT
TRBJ1-5	TRBV6-5	TRBD1	.	CASGRQGHQPQHF	TGTGCCAGCGGAAGACAGGGACATCAGCCCCAGCATTTT
TRBJ1-1	TRBV7-2	.	.	CASSKDRNTEAFF	TGTGCCAGCAGCAAGGACAGGAACACTGAAGCTTTCTTT
TRBJ1-1	TRBV27	TRBD1	once	CASSSGQGATEAFF	TGTGCCAGCAGTTCGGGACAGGGGGCAACTGAAGCTTTCTTT
TRBJ2-1	TRBV7-9	TRBD2	.	CASSLGTSGGFYNEQFF	TGTGCCAGCAGCTTAGGGACTAGCGGGGGGTTCTACAATGAGCAGTTCTTC
TRBJ1-5	TRBV23-1	.	few	CASTQNWDSRCCQPQHF	TGCGCCAGCACACAAAATTGGGACTCAAGGTGCTGTCAGCCCCAGCATTTT